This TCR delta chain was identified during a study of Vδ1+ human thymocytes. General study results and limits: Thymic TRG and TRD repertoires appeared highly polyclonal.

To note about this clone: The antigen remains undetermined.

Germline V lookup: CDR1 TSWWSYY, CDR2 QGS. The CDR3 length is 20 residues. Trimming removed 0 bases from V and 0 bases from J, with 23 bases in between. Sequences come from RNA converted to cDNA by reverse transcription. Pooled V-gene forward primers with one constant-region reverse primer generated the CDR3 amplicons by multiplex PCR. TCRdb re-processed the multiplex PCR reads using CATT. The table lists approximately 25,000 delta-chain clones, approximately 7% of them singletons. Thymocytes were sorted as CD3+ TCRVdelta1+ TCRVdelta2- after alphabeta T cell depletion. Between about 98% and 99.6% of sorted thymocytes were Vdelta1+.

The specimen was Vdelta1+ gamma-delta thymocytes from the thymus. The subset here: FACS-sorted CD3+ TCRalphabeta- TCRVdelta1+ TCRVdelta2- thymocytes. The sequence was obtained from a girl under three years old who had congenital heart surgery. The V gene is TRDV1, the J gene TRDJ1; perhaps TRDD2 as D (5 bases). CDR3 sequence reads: CALGELPFRRCLRDTDKLIF. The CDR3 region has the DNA TGTGCTCTTGGGGAACTGCCCTTCAGACGTTGCTTGAGGGACACCGATAAACTCATCTTT.